Below, one TCR beta chain is given with its context. Its specificity is unknown. Primers: 60 Vbeta forward and 13 Jbeta reverse. The data were produced by immunoSEQ multiplex PCR, yet TCRdb's version contains in-frame clones alone and is incomplete. The sample's table shows fewer than 85,000 clones. These data originate in a study of cytomegalovirus exposure and HLA in healthy donors. Study-wide points: V- and J-gene trimming of TCR beta was linked (in a later analysis) to a missense DCLRE1C variant. A list of approximately 160 TCR beta chains associated with cytomegalovirus was given. In a later analysis, at a false discovery rate of 0.05, under 20,000 TCR beta sequences were associated with HLA alleles. In a later analysis, HLA-associated beta chains showed higher expansion and lower generation probabilities than comparable chains.

V gave up 4 bases and J gave up 4 bases, with 17 bases separating them. CDR3 size: 15 residues. Germline values: CDR1 SEHNR, CDR2 FQNEAQ (reference sequence). This TCR was recovered from a woman aged 35 to 49 in good health and CMV-seropositive. The sample taken for sequencing was PBMCs. The chain joins TRBV7-9 to TRBJ2-7; possible D gene TRBD1, 7 bases. The CDR3 loop reads CASSSGGPRSYEQYF. The CDR3 DNA is TGTGCCAGCAGCTCAGGGGGGCCCCGGTCGTACGAGCAGTACTTC.